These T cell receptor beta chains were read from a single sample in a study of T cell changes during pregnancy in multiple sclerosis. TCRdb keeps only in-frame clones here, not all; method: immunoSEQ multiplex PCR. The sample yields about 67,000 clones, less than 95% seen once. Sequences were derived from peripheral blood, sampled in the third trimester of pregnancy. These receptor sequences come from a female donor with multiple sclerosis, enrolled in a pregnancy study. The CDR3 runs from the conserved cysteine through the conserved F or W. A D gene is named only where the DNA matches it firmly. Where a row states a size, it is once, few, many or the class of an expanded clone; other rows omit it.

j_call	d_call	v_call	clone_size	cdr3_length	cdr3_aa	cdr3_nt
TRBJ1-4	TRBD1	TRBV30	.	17	CAWDGPGRQGMGEKLFF	TGTGCCTGGGATGGGCCCGGTAGACAGGGGATGGGGGAAAAACTGTTTTTT
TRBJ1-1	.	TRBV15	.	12	CATSPTNTEAFF	TGTGCCACCAGCCCTACTAACACTGAAGCTTTCTTT
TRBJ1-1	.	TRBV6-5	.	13	CASSPGAVTEAFF	TGTGCCAGCTCCCCAGGGGCAGTCACTGAAGCTTTCTTT
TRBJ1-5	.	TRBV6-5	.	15	CASSYSSGLNQPQHF	TGTGCCAGCAGTTACTCGTCAGGTCTGAATCAGCCCCAGCATTTT
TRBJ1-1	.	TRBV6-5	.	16	CASSYSGAALVTEAFF	TGTGCCAGCAGTTACAGCGGCGCGGCGCTTGTCACTGAAGCTTTCTTT
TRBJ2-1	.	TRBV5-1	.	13	CASSLRTVSEQFF	TGCGCCAGCAGCTTGAGAACCGTTAGTGAGCAGTTCTTC
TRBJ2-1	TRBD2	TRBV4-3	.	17	CASSQDPPTSGYNEQFF	TGCGCCAGCAGCCAAGATCCTCCGACTAGCGGCTACAATGAGCAGTTCTTC
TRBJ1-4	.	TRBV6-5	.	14	CASSYSRPNEKLFF	TGTGCCAGCAGTTACTCGAGGCCGAATGAAAAACTGTTTTTT
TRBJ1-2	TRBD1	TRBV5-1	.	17	CASKAETGRMRVYGYTF	TGCGCCAGCAAGGCTGAGACAGGGCGGATGAGGGTATATGGCTACACCTTC
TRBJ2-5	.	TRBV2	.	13	CARAPIEEETQYF	TGTGCCAGAGCCCCAATCGAGGAGGAGACCCAGTACTTC
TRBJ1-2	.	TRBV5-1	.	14	CASSAMAGLGGYTF	TGCGCCAGCAGCGCCATGGCGGGGCTCGGTGGCTACACCTTC
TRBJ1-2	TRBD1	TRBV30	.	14	CAWSGTGRIYGYTF	TGTGCCTGGAGTGGGACAGGGAGAATCTACGGCTACACCTTC
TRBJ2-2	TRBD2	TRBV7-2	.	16	CASSRTSGRETGELFF	TGTGCCAGCAGCCGGACTAGCGGGAGAGAGACCGGGGAGCTGTTTTTT
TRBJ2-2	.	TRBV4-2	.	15	CASSPSGVRGGELFF	TGTGCCAGCAGTCCCTCAGGGGTTCGGGGCGGGGAGCTGTTTTTT
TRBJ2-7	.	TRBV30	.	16	CAWSFNSIQATYEQYF	TGTGCCTGGAGTTTTAACTCGATCCAAGCTACCTACGAGCAGTACTTC
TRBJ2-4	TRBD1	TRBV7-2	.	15	CASSFRGSAKNIQYF	TGTGCCAGCAGCTTCAGGGGGTCAGCCAAAAACATTCAGTACTTC
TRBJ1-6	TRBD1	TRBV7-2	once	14	CASSLGTGGLPLHF	TGTGCCAGCAGCCTGGGGACAGGGGGGTTACCCCTCCACTTT
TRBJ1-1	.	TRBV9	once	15	CASSAGGSANTEAFF	TGTGCCAGCAGCGCGGGTGGATCCGCGAACACTGAAGCTTTCTTT
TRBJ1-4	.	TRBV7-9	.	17	CASSSGGGGPTNEKLFF	TGTGCCAGCAGCTCCGGGGGCGGGGGCCCAACTAATGAAAAACTGTTTTTT
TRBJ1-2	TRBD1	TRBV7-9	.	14	CASSLTGAHYGYTF	TGTGCCAGCAGCTTGACAGGGGCCCACTATGGCTACACCTTC
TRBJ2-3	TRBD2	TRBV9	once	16	CASSAGTSGNTDTQYF	TGTGCCAGCAGCGCGGGGACTAGCGGCAACACAGATACGCAGTATTTT
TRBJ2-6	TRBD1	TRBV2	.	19	CASSGFFSGGLSGANVLTF	TGTGCCAGCAGTGGATTTTTTTCAGGGGGCTTATCTGGGGCCAACGTCCTGACTTTC
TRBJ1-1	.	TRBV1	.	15	CTSSQIPRGNTEAFF	TGCACCAGCAGCCAGATCCCTAGAGGGAACACTGAAGCTTTCTTT
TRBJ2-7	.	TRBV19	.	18	CASSITLNRDRSFYEQYF	TGTGCCAGTAGTATAACGCTAAACAGGGACCGAAGCTTCTACGAGCAGTACTTC
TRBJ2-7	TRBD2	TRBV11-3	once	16	CASSLTLREGSYEQYF	TGTGCCAGCAGCTTAACTTTGCGGGAGGGTTCCTACGAGCAGTACTTC
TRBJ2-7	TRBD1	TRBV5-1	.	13	CASNSGQTYEQYF	TGCGCCAGCAACTCGGGACAGACCTACGAGCAGTACTTC
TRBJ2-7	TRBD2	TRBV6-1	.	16	CASSERLAGRSYEQYF	TGTGCCAGCAGTGAACGACTAGCGGGCAGATCCTACGAGCAGTACTTC
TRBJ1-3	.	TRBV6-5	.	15	CASSYSRGSGNTIYF	TGTGCCAGCAGTTACTCGCGGGGCTCTGGAAACACCATATATTTT
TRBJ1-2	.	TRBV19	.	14	CASSIGLANYGYTF	TGTGCCAGTAGTATAGGTTTAGCTAACTATGGCTACACCTTC
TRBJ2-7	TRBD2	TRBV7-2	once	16	CASRAPGLAGAGEQYF	TGTGCCAGCAGGGCACCGGGACTAGCGGGGGCGGGGGAGCAGTACTTC
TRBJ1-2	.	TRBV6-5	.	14	CASSGLSRDYGYTF	TGTGCCAGCAGTGGCCTGTCCCGGGACTATGGCTACACCTTC
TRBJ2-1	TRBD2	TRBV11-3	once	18	CASSLDHGGSTSGNEQFF	TGTGCCAGCAGCTTAGATCACGGTGGTAGCACTAGCGGAAATGAGCAGTTCTTC
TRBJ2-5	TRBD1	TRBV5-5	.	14	CASSSGQSQETQYF	TGTGCCAGCAGCTCGGGACAGTCCCAAGAGACCCAGTACTTC
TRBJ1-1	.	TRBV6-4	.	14	CASSARTGGTEAFF	TGTGCCAGCAGTGCCCGTACCGGCGGCACTGAAGCTTTCTTT
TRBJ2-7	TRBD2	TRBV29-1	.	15	CSASLTSGVSYEQYF	TGCAGCGCTTCATTGACTAGCGGAGTATCCTACGAGCAGTACTTC
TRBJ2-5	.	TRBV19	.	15	CASKEAQLPIETQYF	TGTGCCAGTAAAGAGGCCCAGCTGCCAATCGAGACCCAGTACTTC
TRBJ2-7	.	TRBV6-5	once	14	CASSPRDSHYEQYF	TGTGCCAGCAGTCCCCGGGACTCGCACTACGAGCAGTACTTC
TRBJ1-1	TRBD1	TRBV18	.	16	CASSRKDRDANTEAFF	TGTGCCAGCTCACGTAAGGACAGGGATGCGAACACTGAAGCTTTCTTT
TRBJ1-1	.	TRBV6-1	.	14	CASLTGHTNTEAFF	TGTGCCAGCCTTACGGGACATACGAACACTGAAGCTTTCTTT
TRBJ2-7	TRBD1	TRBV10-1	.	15	CASSESTGSSYEQYF	TGCGCCAGCAGTGAGTCGACAGGGAGCTCCTACGAGCAGTACTTC
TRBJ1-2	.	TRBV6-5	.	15	CASSYGEGSNYGYTF	TGTGCCAGCAGTTATGGGGAGGGCTCTAACTATGGCTACACCTTC
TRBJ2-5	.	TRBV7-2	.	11	CASSLDIAQYF	TGTGCCAGCAGCTTAGATATCGCCCAGTACTTC
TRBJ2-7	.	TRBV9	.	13	CASSVESGFEQYF	TGTGCCAGCAGCGTAGAGTCAGGGTTTGAGCAGTACTTC
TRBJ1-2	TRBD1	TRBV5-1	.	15	CASSLVAGGTYGYTF	TGCGCCAGCAGCTTGGTGGCAGGGGGCACCTATGGCTACACCTTC
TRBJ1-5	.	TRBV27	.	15	CASSWSGSSNQPQHF	TGTGCCAGCAGTTGGTCGGGGTCTAGCAATCAGCCCCAGCATTTT
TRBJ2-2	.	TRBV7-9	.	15	CASSGSSLYTGELFF	TGTGCCAGCAGCGGGAGCTCTCTTTACACCGGGGAGCTGTTTTTT
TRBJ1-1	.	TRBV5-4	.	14	CASSPGEGETEAFF	TGTGCCAGCAGCCCGGGGGAGGGCGAGACTGAAGCTTTCTTT
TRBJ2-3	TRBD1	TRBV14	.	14	CASSQVRGLDTQYF	TGTGCCAGCAGCCAAGTCAGGGGGCTCGATACGCAGTATTTT
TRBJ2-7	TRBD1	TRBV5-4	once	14	CASSSGTGAYEQYF	TGTGCCAGCAGCTCCGGGACAGGGGCCTACGAGCAGTACTTC
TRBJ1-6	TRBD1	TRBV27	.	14	CASRVGTVASPLHF	TGTGCCAGCAGGGTAGGGACAGTAGCCTCACCCCTCCACTTT
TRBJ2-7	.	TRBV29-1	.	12	CSVELADYEQYF	TGCAGCGTTGAGTTAGCGGACTACGAGCAGTACTTC
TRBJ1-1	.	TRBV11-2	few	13	CASSFPGDTEAFF	TGTGCCAGCAGCTTCCCAGGGGACACTGAAGCTTTCTTT
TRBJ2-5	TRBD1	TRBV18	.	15	CASSRTGVTQETQYF	TGTGCCAGCTCCCGGACAGGGGTCACCCAAGAGACCCAGTACTTC
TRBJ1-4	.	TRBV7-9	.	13	CASSGAGYEKLFF	TGTGCCAGCAGCGGTGCGGGTTACGAAAAACTGTTTTTT
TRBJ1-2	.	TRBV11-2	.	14	CASRLQNSNYGYTF	TGTGCCAGCAGATTACAAAACTCTAACTATGGCTACACCTTC